Presented here are 19 T cell receptor beta chains from one specimen sequenced in a study of Graves' ophthalmopathy and Graves' hyperthyroidism (dated 2018 in TCRdb). The reads were generated on an Illumina HiSeq 2000. For repertoire sequencing, the TCR beta CDR3 regions were amplified from RNA transcripts. The first round of RT-PCR was done with HTBI primers and the Qiagen OneStep RT-PCR kit, and was followed by a second round of multiplex PCR, then size selection and purification. Using fastp trimming at Q25 and MiXCR clonotype assembly, TCRdb reanalyzed the public sequencing data and kept in-frame beta chains. CDR3 protein duplicates are merged, each entry listing the most common genes and DNA. Within this sample are over a million distinct CDR3 sequences, with about 40% of them counted one time only. The ten most abundant clones make up roughly 11% of the sample. The sequenced sample was peripheral blood or thyroid tissue (not recorded which). All receptors come from an adult man with Graves' hyperthyroidism.

This clonotype was detected only a few times. The chain is built from TRBV4-3 and TRBJ2-5; D call uncertain. Trimming took 4 bases from V and 4 from J, leaving 13 bases between them. This CDR3 contains 14 residues. CDR1 is LGHNA, CDR2 YSLEER, per germline. The CDR3 nucleotides are TGCGCCAGCAGCCGTGGGCTGGGTTCAGAGACCCAGTACTTC. Its translation: CASSRGLGSETQYF.

Comments on this clonotype: At one end the junction does not follow the germline gene, possibly because of a read error. V and J are TRBV2 and TRBJ2-7; TRBD2 matches 7 bases. CDR3 length equals 19 residues. CDR1 and CDR2 from the germline V gene are SNHLY and FYNNEI. The CDR3 here is CACSAGTWVAGVASGEQYF. CDR3 coding DNA: TGTGCCTGCAGTGCTGGAACCTGGGTGGCGGGAGTAGCTTCGGGGGAGCAGTACTTC. The full variable domain, rest sourced from reference TRBV2 and TRBJ2-7, is EPEVTQTPSHQVTQMGQEVILRCVPISNHLYFYWYRQILGQKVEFLVSFYNNEISEKSEIFDDQFSVERPDGSNFTLKIRSTKLEDSAMYFCACSAGTWVAGVASGEQYFGPGTRLTVT.

This clonotype has at least ten counts. The genes are TRBV13 and TRBJ1-4; perhaps TRBD1 as D (5 bases). Trimming pared 8 bases from V and 7 bases from J, leaving 11 bases between. From germline, CDR1 is PRHDT and CDR2 FYEKMQ (reference sequence). The CDR3 is 12 residues long. The CDR3 here is CASGQGGEKLFF. The CDR3 DNA sequence: TGTGCCAGCGGGCAGGGAGGTGAAAAACTGTTTTTT.

The chain links TRBV9 to TRBJ1-4; D gene uncertain. In germline, CDR1 is SGDLS, CDR2 YYNGEE. V gave up 4 bases and J gave up 11 bases, with 9 bases separating them. The length of the CDR3 is 11 residues. CDR3 in amino acids: CASSNNDKLFF. The DNA of the CDR3 is TGTGCCAGCAGCAACAACGACAAACTGTTTTTT.

This clonotype has ten or more counts. The genes are TRBV7-2 and TRBJ2-2; D possibly matches TRBD1 or TRBD2 (5 bases each). CDR1 is SGHTA, CDR2 FQGNSA, per germline. Deletions cut 5 bases from V and 3 bases from J, with 13 bases between. The CDR3 sequence is 15 residues long. CDR3 coding DNA: TGTGCCAGCAGCCAAAAAGGGACCGACACCGGGGAGCTGTTTTTT. It codes for CASSQKGTDTGELFF. Looking up the rest from reference TRBV7-2 and TRBJ2-2 gives the full variable domain: GAGVSQSPSNKVTEKGKDVELRCDPISGHTALYWYRQSLGQGLEFLIYFQGNSAPDKSGLPSDRFSAERTGGSVSTLTIQRTQQEDSAVYLCASSQKGTDTGELFFGEGSRLTVL.

This clonotype was counted only a few times. This rearrangement joins TRBV12-3 or TRBV12-4 to TRBJ1-2; D uncertain. V was trimmed by 6 bases and J by 8 bases, leaving 19 bases between them. The CDR3 spans 14 residues. CDR3 residues: CASRPRAGVEGYTF. CDR3 DNA sequence: TGTGCCAGCAGACCTAGGGCTGGGGTGGAGGGCTACACCTTC.

This rearrangement joins TRBV10-3 to TRBJ1-6; 8 bases are a match to TRBD1. Germline V lookup: CDR1 ENHRY, CDR2 SYGVKD. This CDR3 has 14 amino acids. J lost 10 bases, V lost 5 bases, and 7 bases had no gene match. The chain's CDR3 is CAISRTGMESPLHF. CDR3 DNA sequence: TGTGCCATCAGTCGGACAGGGATGGAATCACCCCTCCACTTT.

This clonotype was seen at least ten times. The chain uses TRBV12-3 or TRBV12-4 and TRBJ1-1, with 8 bases matching TRBD1. Unmatched junction bases numbered 4, after V lost 5 bases and J lost 5 bases. The CDR3 extends over 13 amino acids. CDR3 nucleotide sequence: TGTGCCAGCAGTAAGGACAGGGCAACTGAAGCTTTCTTT. As protein: CASSKDRATEAFF.

This rearrangement joins TRBV5-1 to TRBJ1-3; TRBD1 is a possible D gene (5 bases). This CDR3 comprises 14 residues. Germline V gives CDR1 SGHRS, CDR2 YFSETQ. With 4 bases removed from V and 4 bases from J, the gap between germline ends came to 12 bases. The CDR3 sequence: CASSTGGKGNTIYF. In DNA, the CDR3 is TGCGCCAGCAGCACCGGGGGGAAAGGAAACACCATATATTTT.

The V gene is TRBV7-9, the J gene TRBJ2-7, with D tentatively TRBD1 (5 bases). The CDR3 extends over 15 amino acids. The V end was cut by 2 bases, the J end by 3 bases, with 14 bases between. Germline V CDR1 and CDR2: SEHNR, FQNEAQ (reference sequence). Here the CDR3 reads CASSLYRGNIYEQYF. The CDR3 DNA reads as TGTGCCAGCAGCTTATATAGGGGCAATATCTACGAGCAGTACTTC.

This clonotype came up many times. The CDR3, as DNA: TGTGCCAGCACCGCTGAAGAGACCCAGTACTTC. It encodes CASTAEETQYF. The V call is TRBV7-2, the J call TRBJ2-5; D is undetermined. Between the trimmed V and J ends, which lost 7 bases and 3 bases, there was a span of 6 bases. The CDR3 length is 11 residues. The germline V gene has CDR1 SGHTA and CDR2 FQGNSA.

The J gene is TRBJ2-5, the V gene TRBV7-3; D gene uncertain. CDR1 is SGHTA, CDR2 FQGTGA, per germline. Trimming took 5 bases from V and 1 from J, leaving 11 bases between them. The CDR3 is 14 residues long. CDR3 in DNA: TGTGCCAGCAGCGAAAGGGATCGCCAAGAGACCCAGTACTTC. This codes for CASSERDRQETQYF.

The chain couples TRBV5-4 to TRBJ2-5, with 7 bases fitting TRBD2. CDR1 and CDR2 from the germline V gene are SGHNT and YYREEE (reference sequence). Trimming at V came to 4 bases and at J to 5 bases, leaving 8 bases not matched to a gene. The CDR3 has 14 residues. CDR3 region: CASSGAGRGETQYF. The CDR3 bases are TGTGCCAGCAGCGGAGCGGGGAGAGGGGAGACCCAGTACTTC.

This clonotype has a handful of counts. The chain is built from TRBV6-1 and TRBJ1-3; D uncertain. The V gene's germline CDR1 is MNHNS and CDR2 SASEGT. The CDR3 has 13 residues. The V end lost 7 bases, the J end lost 0 bases, and 7 bases lay between the germline ends. This CDR3 reads CASNSNSGNTIYF. The CDR3 region has the DNA TGTGCCAGCAACAGTAACTCTGGAAACACCATATATTTT.

DNA of the CDR3: TGTGCCAGCAGCCCCGTCGGGACAGGGGGACAAGAGACCCAGTACTTC. This encodes CASSPVGTGGQETQYF. The chain has TRBV3-1 and TRBJ2-5; TRBD1 matches at 11 bases. The CDR3 is 16 amino acids. V was pared by 4 bases and J by 2 bases, with 6 bases of the junction left unmatched. CDR1 is LGHDT, CDR2 YNNKEL, per germline (reference sequence).

The rearrangement links TRBV6-5 to TRBJ1-4, with D tentatively TRBD1 (6 bases). The V end was cut by 2 bases, the J end by 6 bases, with 13 bases between. Per the germline V gene, CDR1 is MNHEY and CDR2 is SVGAGI. The CDR3 totals 15 residues. The CDR3 region is CASSYRTAFDEKLFF. Here the CDR3 DNA reads TGTGCCAGCAGTTACCGGACAGCGTTCGATGAAAAACTGTTTTTT.

This chain joins TRBV7-9 and TRBJ2-7; 9 bases align to TRBD2. V gave up 7 bases and J gave up 4 bases; unmatched junction bases: 5. CDR1 and CDR2 (germline): SEHNR, FQNEAQ (reference sequence). This CDR3 spans 13 amino acids. The chain's CDR3 is CASIPAGGYEQYF. The DNA of the CDR3 is TGTGCCAGCATCCCTGCGGGGGGGTACGAGCAGTACTTC.

As for this clonotype: A much larger clone is a single base away; this may be a read error. This chain uses TRBV7-2 with TRBJ2-2, with TRBD2 as a possible D gene (5 bases). The CDR3 is 12 amino acids. Per germline, CDR1 SGHTA and CDR2 FQGNSA. Written as DNA, the CDR3 is TGTGCCAGCAGCGATAGCCTCGGGAAGCTGTTTTTT. Encoded protein: CASSDSLGKLFF.

V and J are TRBV14 and TRBJ2-6; D may be TRBD1 (5 bases). Trimming removed 1 base at V and 1 base at J, with 17 bases between. Germline CDR1 and CDR2: SGHDN and FVKESK. The CDR3 is 19 residues long. This chain's CDR3 is CASSQGAGKYVSGANVLTF. CDR3 DNA: TGTGCCAGCAGCCAAGGAGCAGGGAAGTATGTGTCTGGGGCCAACGTCCTGACTTTC.